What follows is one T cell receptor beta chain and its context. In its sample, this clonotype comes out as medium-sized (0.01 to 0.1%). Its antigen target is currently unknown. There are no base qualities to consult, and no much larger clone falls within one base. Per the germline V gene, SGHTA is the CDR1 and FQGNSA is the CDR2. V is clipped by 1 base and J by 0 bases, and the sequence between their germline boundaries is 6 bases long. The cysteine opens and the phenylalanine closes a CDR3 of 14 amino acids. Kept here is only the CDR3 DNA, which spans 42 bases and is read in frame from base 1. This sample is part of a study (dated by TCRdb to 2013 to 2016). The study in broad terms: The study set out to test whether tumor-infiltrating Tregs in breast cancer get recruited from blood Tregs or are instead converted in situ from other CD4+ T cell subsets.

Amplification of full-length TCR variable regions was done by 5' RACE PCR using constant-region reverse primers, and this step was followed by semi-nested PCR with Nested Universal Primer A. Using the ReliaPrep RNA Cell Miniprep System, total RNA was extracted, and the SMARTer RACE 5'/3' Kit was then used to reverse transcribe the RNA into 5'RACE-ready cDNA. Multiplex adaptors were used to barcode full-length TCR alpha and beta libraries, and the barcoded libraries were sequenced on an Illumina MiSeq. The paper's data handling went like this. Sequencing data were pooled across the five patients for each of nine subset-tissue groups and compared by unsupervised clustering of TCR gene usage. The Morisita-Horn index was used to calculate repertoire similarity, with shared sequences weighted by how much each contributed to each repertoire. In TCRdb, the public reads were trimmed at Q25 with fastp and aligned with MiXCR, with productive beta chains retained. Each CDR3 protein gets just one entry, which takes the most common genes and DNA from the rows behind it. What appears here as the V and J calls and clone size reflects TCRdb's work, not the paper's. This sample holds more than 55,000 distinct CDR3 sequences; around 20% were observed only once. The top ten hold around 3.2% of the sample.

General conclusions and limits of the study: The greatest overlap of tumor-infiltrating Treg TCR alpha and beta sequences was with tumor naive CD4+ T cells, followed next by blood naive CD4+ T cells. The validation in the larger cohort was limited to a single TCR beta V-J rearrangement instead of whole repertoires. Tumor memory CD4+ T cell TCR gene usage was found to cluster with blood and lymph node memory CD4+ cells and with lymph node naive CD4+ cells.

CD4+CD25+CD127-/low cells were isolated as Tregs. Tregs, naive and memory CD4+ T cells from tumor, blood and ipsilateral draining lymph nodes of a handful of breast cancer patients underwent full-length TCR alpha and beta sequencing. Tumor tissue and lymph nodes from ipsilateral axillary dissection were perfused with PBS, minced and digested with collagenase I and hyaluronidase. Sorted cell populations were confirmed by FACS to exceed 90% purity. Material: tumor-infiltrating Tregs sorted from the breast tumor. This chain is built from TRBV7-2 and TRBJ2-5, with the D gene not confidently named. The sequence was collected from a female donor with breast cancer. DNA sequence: TGTGCCAGCAGCTTAGAGACGTACCAAGAGACCCAGTACTTC. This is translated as CASSLETYQETQYF. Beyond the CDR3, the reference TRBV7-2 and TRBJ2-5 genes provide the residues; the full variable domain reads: GAGVSQSPSNKVTEKGKDVELRCDPISGHTALYWYRQSLGQGLEFLIYFQGNSAPDKSGLPSDRFSAERTGGSVSTLTIQRTQQEDSAVYLCASSLETYQETQYFGPGTRLLVL.